Following are 16 T cell receptor beta chains from one sample sequenced in a study of shared clonotypes between healthy human individuals (dated by TCRdb to about 2020). The library was produced with the immunoSEQ multiplex PCR assay. Sourced from immuneACCESS, this table was stored by TCRdb with only in-frame sequences that have V and J called. A share of the clones is absent; for the studies checked, an unresolved V gene accounts for under half, and the remainder has no known explanation. Here the sample has about 2.1 million clones; around 93% occur a single time. Jointly, the top ten make up about 1.6% of the sample. For the CD8 naive samples, CD45RO-negative cells were positively selected for CCR7, yielding a CD45RA+CCR7+ population from which TemRA cells were excluded. Sequencing was done on a sample of naive CD8+ T cells from PBMCs. The cell subset or site label, read with the paper, signifies: CD45RA+CCR7+. These receptor sequences come from a man between 18 and 35 years old in good health. Some clones in this sample may be carry-over from other donors' samples.

This sequence joins TRBV27 and TRBJ2-2; D unresolved. CDR1 and CDR2 from the germline V gene are MNHEY and SMNVEV (reference sequence). Trimming stripped 4 bases from V and 5 bases from J, with 14 bases between. CDR3 length equals 15 residues. The CDR3 DNA is TGTGCCAGCAGTTCTCGGACGGACGGTACCGGGGAGCTGTTTTTT. It is translated as CASSSRTDGTGELFF.

The chain is built from TRBV28 and TRBJ2-3, with D tentatively TRBD1 (5 bases). Germline assignment: CDR1 MDHEN and CDR2 SYDVKM. The V end lost 7 bases, the J end lost 0 bases, and 17 bases lay between the germline ends. The CDR3 covers 16 residues. CDR3: CASIGLDSPSTDTQYF. CDR3 sequence (DNA): TGTGCCAGCATTGGTCTTGACAGTCCTAGCACAGATACGCAGTATTTT.

Concerning this clone itself: In the same sample, other DNA sequences code for this CDR3. The V call is TRBV28, the J call TRBJ2-7, with D possibly matching TRBD2 (5 bases). Germline V gene lookup returns CDR1 MDHEN and CDR2 SYDVKM. The CDR3 is 14 residues long. V was trimmed by 5 bases and J by 0 bases, leaving 11 bases between them. The CDR3 protein is CASSRSGTSYEQYF. CDR3 sequence (DNA): TGTGCCAGCAGTCGAAGCGGAACCTCCTACGAGCAGTACTTC. The whole variable domain, remainder taken from reference TRBV28 and TRBJ2-7, is DVKVTQSSRYLVKRTGEKVFLECVQDMDHENMFWYRQDPGLGLRLIYFSYDVKMKEKGDIPEGYSVSREKKERFSLILESASTNQTSMYLCASSRSGTSYEQYFGPGTRLTVT.

The rearrangement links TRBV5-4 to TRBJ2-7, with unresolved D. Per germline, CDR1 SGHNT and CDR2 YYREEE (reference sequence). The CDR3 runs 12 residues. V lost 0 bases and J 5 bases, leaving 6 bases between the germline ends. The CDR3 region is CASSLAQNEQYF. The CDR3 nucleotides read TGTGCCAGCAGCTTGGCACAGAACGAGCAGTACTTC.

The V and J genes are TRBV4-3 and TRBJ2-3; tentatively, D is TRBD2 (6 bases). The V end lost 0 bases, the J end lost 0 bases, and 13 bases lay between the germline ends. The germline CDR1 and CDR2 sequences are LGHNA and YSLEER. CDR3 length equals 17 residues. CDR3 in DNA: TGCGCCAGCAGCCAAGAGGGACTGGAAACTAGCACAGATACGCAGTATTTT. Encoded protein: CASSQEGLETSTDTQYF.

The chain links TRBV11-2 to TRBJ2-2; a possible D gene is TRBD1 (6 bases). The CDR3 runs to 17 residues. V lost 5 bases and J lost 5, with 21 bases in between. Germline values: CDR1 SGHAT, CDR2 FQNNGV. CDR3: CASSLGYRARGTGELFF. The CDR3, as DNA: TGTGCCAGCAGCCTAGGATACAGGGCCCGAGGAACCGGGGAGCTGTTTTTT.

The CDR3 loop reads CASSPENQETQYF. The DNA for the CDR3 is TGTGCCAGCAGCCCAGAAAACCAAGAGACCCAGTACTTC. The rearrangement joins TRBV7-3 to TRBJ2-5; D call uncertain. V lost 5 bases, J lost 0 bases, and 7 bases lay in between. CDR3 size: 13 residues. CDR1 and CDR2 (germline): SGHTA, FQGTGA.

The V and J genes are TRBV20-1 and TRBJ1-4; D uncertain. CDR1 DFQATT and CDR2 SNEGSKA come from the germline V gene (reference sequence). There are 11 residues in the CDR3. Trimming stripped 5 bases from V and 8 bases from J, with 9 bases between. The CDR3 spells CSAWSSEKLFF. CDR3 in DNA: TGCAGTGCTTGGAGCTCGGAAAAACTGTTTTTT.

V and J are TRBV6-1 and TRBJ2-5; D gene uncertain. Trimming shortened V by 3 bases and J by 0 bases, and 2 bases separated the two germline ends. This CDR3 has 12 amino acids. The germline V gene has CDR1 MNHNS and CDR2 SASEGT. CDR3 sequence reads: CASSDNQETQYF. The CDR3 nucleotides read TGTGCCAGCAGTGACAACCAAGAGACCCAGTACTTC.

V is TRBV4-3 and J is TRBJ2-2; 7 bases line up with TRBD1. CDR3 length: 16 residues. V trimming: 4 bases; J trimming: 3 bases; junction bases outside the gene matches: 8. CDR1 and CDR2 (germline): LGHNA, YSLEER. CDR3 sequence: CASSRLTGAHTGELFF. Here the CDR3 DNA reads TGCGCCAGCAGCCGATTAACAGGGGCCCACACCGGGGAGCTGTTTTTT.

The gene calls are TRBV12-1 and TRBJ2-5; the table assigns TRBD2, which was not confirmed against the DNA. TRBV12-1 is a pseudogene. The CDR3 contains 16 residues. This CDR3 is CASSFARRNEGETQYF. CDR3 bases: TGTGCCAGCAGCTTTGCGCGGCGGAACGAGGGAGAGACCCAGTACTTC.

This rearrangement joins TRBV29-1 to TRBJ2-7; D may be TRBD1 or TRBD2 (5 bases each). This CDR3 has 15 amino acids. Germline assignment: CDR1 SQVTM and CDR2 ANQGSEA. Trimming left V 3 bases short and J 1 base short, with 16 bases between. The CDR3 sequence is CSVEFRDRSSYEQYF. The CDR3 DNA reads TGCAGCGTTGAGTTCCGGGACCGGAGTTCCTACGAGCAGTACTTC.

This clone was counted a single time. This CDR3 is also generated by other DNA sequences in the sample. V is TRBV6-5 and J is TRBJ2-7; D gene ambiguous. Trimming stripped 1 base from V and 3 bases from J, with 10 bases between. CDR3 length: 14 amino acids. CDR1 and CDR2 (germline): MNHEY, SVGAGI. This CDR3 reads CASSYLARSYEQYF. CDR3 DNA sequence: TGTGCCAGCAGTTACTTGGCAAGGAGCTACGAGCAGTACTTC.

The chain joins TRBV11-2 to TRBJ2-1; 10 positions agree with TRBD1. The CDR3 sequence is 14 residues long. After removal of 1 base from V and 10 bases from J, the junction contained 4 bases not matched to a gene. The germline V gene has CDR1 SGHAT and CDR2 FQNNGV. CDR3 in DNA: TGTGCCAGCAGCTTAGGGACAGGGGGATTGGAGCAGTTCTTC. This encodes CASSLGTGGLEQFF.

The chain employs TRBV28 and TRBJ1-1; possible D gene TRBD1, 5 bases. V was clipped by 6 bases and J by 6 bases, with 17 bases between them. The CDR3 runs to 14 residues. Germline V gene lookup returns CDR1 MDHEN and CDR2 SYDVKM. In nucleotides, the CDR3 is TGTGCCAGCAGGGCCCTTACAGGTAGCCCTGAAGCTTTCTTT. Translated: CASRALTGSPEAFF.

V gene TRBV9 combines with J gene TRBJ1-2; D gene uncertain. CDR3 length: 10 amino acids. Trimming removed 1 base from V and 14 bases from J, with 9 bases in between. Germline V CDR1 and CDR2: SGDLS, YYNGEE. As DNA, the CDR3 is TGTGCCAGCAGCGTAAATCCCCTAACCTTC. Its protein product is CASSVNPLTF.